This T cell receptor (beta chain) was documented in a study of PD-L1 blockade in urothelial cancer. Assay: immunoSEQ multiplex PCR; the TCRdb copy retains only in-frame clones and omits some. The sample holds under 70,000 clones, about 81% seen once. Stated time point: pretreatment peripheral blood. The clonotype was recovered from a man between 65 and 85 years old with urothelial cancer. The source was PBMCs, collected around atezolizumab (anti-PD-L1) treatment.

The CDR3 loop is CASSLVKAGGVDTQYF. In nucleotides, the CDR3 is TGTGCCAGCAGCTTGGTTAAGGCAGGGGGCGTCGATACGCAGTATTTT. The chain carries TRBV5-6 and TRBJ2-3; 8 bases align to TRBD1. V shed 0 bases, J shed 6 bases, and the junction held 9 bases outside the gene matches. This CDR3 has 16 amino acids. The germline CDR1 and CDR2 sequences are SGHDT and YYEEEE. The entire variable domain, with the rest obtained from reference TRBV5-6 and TRBJ2-3, is as follows: DAGVTQSPTHLIKTRGQQVTLRCSPKSGHDTVSWYQQALGQGPQFIFQYYEEEERQRGNFPDRFSGHQFPNYSSELNVNALLLGDSALYLCASSLVKAGGVDTQYFGPGTRLTVL.